This TCR beta chain stems from a study of cytomegalovirus exposure and HLA in healthy donors. Study context: Findings of an earlier analysis included some 120 million unique TCR beta sequences from roughly 190 million T cells. Study results and caveats: Further analysis was carried out later, and it showed several of the most significant clusters appearing linked to common viral pathogens. Later on, a genetic analysis was performed. It linked a missense variant in DCLRE1C with V- and J-gene trimming of TCR beta.

With 60 Vbeta and 13 Jbeta primers, the PCR was carried out. TCRdb keeps only in-frame clones here, not all; method: immunoSEQ multiplex PCR. This listing includes 53,000 or so clones. About this clone itself: Its target is unknown.

The clonotype was recovered from a man aged 18 to 29 in good health and CMV-seropositive. Sequencing was carried out using PBMCs.

CDR3 DNA sequence: TGTGCCAGCACTCCGGGGGGACCCCTCTACGAGCAGTACTTC. It yields the protein CASTPGGPLYEQYF. This sequence joins TRBV28 and TRBJ2-7; 7 nucleotides align to TRBD2. The CDR3 contains 14 residues. Germline V CDR1 and CDR2: MDHEN, SYDVKM. V shed 7 bases and J 3 bases; nucleotides not matched to a gene: 9.